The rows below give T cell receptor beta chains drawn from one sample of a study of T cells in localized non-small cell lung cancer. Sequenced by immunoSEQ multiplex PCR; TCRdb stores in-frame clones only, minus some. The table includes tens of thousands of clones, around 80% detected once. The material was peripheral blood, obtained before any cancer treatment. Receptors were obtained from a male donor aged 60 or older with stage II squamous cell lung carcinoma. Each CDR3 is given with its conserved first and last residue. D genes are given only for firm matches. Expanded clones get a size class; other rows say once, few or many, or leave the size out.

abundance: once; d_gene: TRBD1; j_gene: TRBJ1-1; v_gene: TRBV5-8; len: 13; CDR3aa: CASSSGQGTEAFF; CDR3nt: TGTGCCAGCAGCTCCGGACAGGGCACTGAAGCTTTCTTT
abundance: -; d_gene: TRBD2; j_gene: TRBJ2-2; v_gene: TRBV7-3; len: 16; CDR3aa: CASSLLAGTNTGELFF; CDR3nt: TGTGCCAGCAGCTTGCTAGCGGGGACGAACACCGGGGAGCTGTTTTTT
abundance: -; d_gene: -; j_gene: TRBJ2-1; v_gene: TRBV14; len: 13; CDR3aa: CASSPSATYEQFF; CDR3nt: TGTGCCAGCAGCCCCTCGGCTACTTATGAGCAGTTCTTC
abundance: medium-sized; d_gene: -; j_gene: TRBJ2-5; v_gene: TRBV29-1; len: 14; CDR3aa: CSVRRDGNQETQYF; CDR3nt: TGCAGCGTCCGAAGGGATGGTAACCAAGAGACCCAGTACTTC
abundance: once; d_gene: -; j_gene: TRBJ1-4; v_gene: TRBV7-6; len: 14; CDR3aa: CASSLNYASNKLFF; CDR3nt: TGTGCCAGCAGCTTAAACTATGCCTCGAATAAACTGTTTTTT
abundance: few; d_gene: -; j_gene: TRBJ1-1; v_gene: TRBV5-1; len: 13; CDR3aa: CASSQSVGDEAFF; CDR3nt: TGCGCCAGCAGCCAATCTGTCGGAGATGAAGCTTTCTTT
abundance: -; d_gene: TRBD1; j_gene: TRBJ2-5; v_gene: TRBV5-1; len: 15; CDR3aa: CASSSRDRVTETQYF; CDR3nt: TGCGCCAGCAGCTCACGGGACAGGGTAACGGAGACCCAGTACTTC
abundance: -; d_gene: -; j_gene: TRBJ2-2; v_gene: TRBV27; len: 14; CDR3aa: CASSFLGNTGELFF; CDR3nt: TGTGCCAGCAGTTTTCTGGGGAACACCGGGGAGCTGTTTTTT
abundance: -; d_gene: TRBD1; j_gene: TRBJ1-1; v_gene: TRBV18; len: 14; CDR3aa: CASSPSTGVLEAFF; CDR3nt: TGTGCCAGCTCACCATCCACAGGGGTCCTTGAAGCTTTCTTT
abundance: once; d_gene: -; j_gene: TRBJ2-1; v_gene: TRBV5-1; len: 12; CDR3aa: CASTGSYNEQFF; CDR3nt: TGCGCCAGCACCGGCTCCTACAATGAGCAGTTCTTC
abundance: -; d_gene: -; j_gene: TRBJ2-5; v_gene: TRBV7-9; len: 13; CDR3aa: CASSLDGVPPQYF; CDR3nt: TGTGCCAGCAGCTTAGATGGAGTACCTCCCCAGTACTTC
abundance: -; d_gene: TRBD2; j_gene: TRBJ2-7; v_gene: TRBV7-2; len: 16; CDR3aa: CASSSLKAGGNYEQYF; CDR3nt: TGTGCCAGCAGCTCCCTAAAAGCGGGAGGGAACTACGAGCAGTACTTC
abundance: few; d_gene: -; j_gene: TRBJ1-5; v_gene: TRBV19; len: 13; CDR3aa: CASREQINQPQHF; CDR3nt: TGTGCCAGTAGAGAACAGATCAATCAGCCCCAGCATTTT
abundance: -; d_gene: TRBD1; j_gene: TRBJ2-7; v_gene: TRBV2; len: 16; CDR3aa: CAIIPLQGQGYYEQYF; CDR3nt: TGTGCCATCATCCCCCTCCAGGGACAGGGCTACTACGAGCAGTACTTC
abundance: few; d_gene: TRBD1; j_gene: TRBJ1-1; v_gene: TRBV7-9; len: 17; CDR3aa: CASSFPPGQGSDTEAFF; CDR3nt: TGTGCCAGCAGCTTTCCCCCGGGACAGGGATCCGACACTGAAGCTTTCTTT